What follows are 21 T cell receptor beta chains derived from one specimen sequenced in a study of shared clonotypes between healthy human individuals. TCRdb's table, derived via immunoSEQ multiplex PCR, lists solely in-frame clones and lacks some. The table lists under 1,100,000 clones, roughly 75% of them singletons, with around 1.4% in the top ten. Sequencing was performed on memory CD4+ T cells sorted from blood. Subset indicated: CD45RA-negative fraction. The source of these receptors is a man younger than 35 in good health.

V is TRBV2 and J is TRBJ1-4, with D hard to call. Between the trimmed V and J ends, which lost 8 bases and 7 bases, there was a span of 14 bases. Germline assignment: CDR1 SNHLY and CDR2 FYNNEI. CDR3 length: 13 residues. The CDR3 region is CASRINAGEKLFF. The CDR3, as DNA: TGTGCCAGCCGGATTAATGCGGGTGAAAAACTGTTTTTT.

V and J are TRBV6-1 and TRBJ2-3; possibly TRBD1 or TRBD2 for D (6 bases each). V was clipped by 6 bases and J by 3 bases, with 16 bases between them. The germline CDR1 and CDR2 sequences are MNHNS and SASEGT. This CDR3 region has 15 residues. The CDR3 sequence: CASRPPGAKTDTQYF. The CDR3 bases are TGTGCCAGCAGACCCCCGGGGGCCAAGACAGATACGCAGTATTTT.

The V call is TRBV5-1, the J call TRBJ2-7; D perhaps matches TRBD1 (6 bases). This CDR3 region has 15 residues. Germline V gene data show CDR1 as SGHRS and CDR2 as YFSETQ. V was shortened by 0 bases and J by 7 bases, with 17 bases between the two germline ends. CDR3 DNA sequence: TGCGCCAGCAGCTTGGAGGGCAGGGGAACTGGAGAGCAGTACTTC. Amino acids: CASSLEGRGTGEQYF.

In regard to this clone: An end of the junction does not agree with germline; a read error may underlie this. The gene calls are TRBV7-9 and TRBJ1-2; 9 positions match TRBD1. The CDR3 spans 16 residues. CDR1 is SEHNR, CDR2 FQNEAQ, per germline (reference sequence). The CDR3 here is CASSQDPGTGTYGYTF. In nucleotides, the CDR3 is TGCGCCAGCAGCCAAGACCCCGGGACAGGGACCTATGGCTACACCTTC.

The genes are TRBV28 and TRBJ1-4, with D possibly matching TRBD1 (6 bases). The CDR3 length is 17 residues. V lost 5 bases and J 8 bases, leaving 24 bases between the germline ends. The germline CDR1 and CDR2 sequences are MDHEN and SYDVKM. CDR3: CASSTTSGAQAWEKLFF. The CDR3, as DNA: TGTGCCAGCAGTACTACCTCAGGGGCCCAGGCTTGGGAAAAACTGTTTTTT. Full variable domain (remainder filled in from reference TRBV28 and TRBJ1-4): DVKVTQSSRYLVKRTGEKVFLECVQDMDHENMFWYRQDPGLGLRLIYFSYDVKMKEKGDIPEGYSVSREKKERFSLILESASTNQTSMYLCASSTTSGAQAWEKLFFGSGTQLSVL.

The chain joins TRBV29-1 to TRBJ2-1; 11 nucleotides align to TRBD2. Unmatched junction bases numbered 12, after V lost 0 bases and J lost 2 bases. The CDR3 consists of 19 residues. Germline V lookup: CDR1 SQVTM, CDR2 ANQGSEA. The CDR3 loop reads CSVEEHRALLAGAYNEQFF. Written as DNA, the CDR3 is TGCAGCGTTGAAGAGCACAGGGCCCTACTAGCGGGGGCCTACAATGAGCAGTTCTTC.

V usage is TRBV6-1 and J usage is TRBJ2-6; D may be TRBD1 (6 bases). V shed 0 bases and J shed 1 base, with 13 bases lying between them. The CDR3 consists of 18 residues. In germline, CDR1 is MNHNS, CDR2 SASEGT. CDR3 protein: CASSEAKAGASGANVLTF. The CDR3, as DNA: TGTGCCAGCAGTGAAGCGAAGGCAGGGGCGTCTGGGGCCAACGTCCTGACTTTC.

This chain joins TRBV28 and TRBJ1-2; possibly TRBD1 for D (5 bases). The germline gives CDR1 MDHEN, CDR2 SYDVKM. The CDR3 covers 12 residues. The ends were cut back, 8 bases at V and 2 bases at J, with 9 bases in the middle. The CDR3 DNA reads as TGTGCCAGCCTTTACAGGAACTATGGCTACACCTTC. This codes for CASLYRNYGYTF.

CDR3 bases: TGCGCCAGCAGTTGGGGACAGGGGATCGGCCAGCCCCAGCATTTT. Amino acids: CASSWGQGIGQPQHF. J is TRBJ1-5 and V is TRBV10-2; 10 bases are shared with TRBD1. Germline V gene lookup returns CDR1 WSHSY and CDR2 SAAADI. The V segment lost 5 bases and the J segment 7 bases; nucleotides outside the gene matches: 8. There are 15 residues in the CDR3.

V and J are TRBV27 and TRBJ1-2; D unresolved. This CDR3 is built from 15 residues. The V end was cut by 4 bases, the J end by 4 bases, with 16 bases between. Germline V CDR1 and CDR2: MNHEY, SMNVEV (reference sequence). Here the CDR3 DNA reads TGTGCCAGCAGTTCATACCCGGGGTTGCTCTATGGCTACACCTTC. Its protein is CASSSYPGLLYGYTF.

The V and J genes are TRBV5-1 and TRBJ1-1; D is unclear. The CDR3 contains 14 residues. In germline, CDR1 is SGHRS, CDR2 YFSETQ. Trimming removed 2 bases at V and 1 base at J, with 9 bases between. The CDR3 DNA reads as TGCGCCAGCAGCTTAGGCGGCCCGAACACTGAAGCTTTCTTT. Its translation: CASSLGGPNTEAFF.

The chain has TRBV9 and TRBJ2-2, with D unresolved. Germline V lookup: CDR1 SGDLS, CDR2 YYNGEE. The V and J ends lost 0 bases and 0 bases respectively, with 9 bases between them. This CDR3 region has 16 residues. In nucleotides, the CDR3 is TGTGCCAGCAGCGTAGTTGACATAACGAACACCGGGGAGCTGTTTTTT. This encodes CASSVVDITNTGELFF. The full variable domain, with the rest looked up from reference TRBV9 and TRBJ2-2, is DSGVTQTPKHLITATGQRVTLRCSPRSGDLSVYWYQQSLDQGLQFLIQYYNGEERAKGNILERFSAQQFPDLHSELNLSSLELGDSALYFCASSVVDITNTGELFFGEGSRLTVL.

The chain couples TRBV5-6 to TRBJ2-5; 8 bases align to TRBD2. V lost 2 bases, J lost 5 bases, and 2 bases stayed unmatched. The germline CDR1 and CDR2 sequences are SGHDT and YYEEEE. The CDR3 covers 13 residues. The CDR3 DNA is TGTGCCAGCAGCTTCCTAGCGGGTGAGACCCAGTACTTC. It is translated as CASSFLAGETQYF.

At least ten counts were recorded for this clone. The rearrangement links TRBV7-9 to TRBJ1-2; 10 positions match TRBD1. The trim removed 0 bases at V and 7 bases at J, leaving 5 bases unmatched. The CDR3 covers 15 residues. Germline CDR1 is SEHNR and CDR2 is FQNEAQ (reference sequence). The CDR3 loop reads CASSLAWDRGIGYTF. In DNA form, the CDR3 reads TGTGCCAGCAGCTTAGCTTGGGACAGGGGAATTGGCTACACCTTC.

The rearrangement links TRBV9 to TRBJ2-3; TRBD2 matches 12 bases. With V trimmed by 3 bases and J by 2 bases, 7 bases remained unmatched. The CDR3 runs to 17 residues. CDR1 is SGDLS, CDR2 YYNGEE, per germline. CDR3 sequence reads: CASSAGLAGTVTDTQYF. The CDR3 coding sequence is TGTGCCAGCAGCGCTGGACTAGCGGGGACTGTCACAGATACGCAGTATTTT.

The rearrangement links TRBV30 to TRBJ2-7; D is possibly TRBD2 (5 bases). Trimming shortened V by 0 bases and J by 2 bases, and 14 bases separated the two germline ends. Germline CDR1 is GTSNPN and CDR2 is SVGIG (reference sequence). This CDR3 is 15 amino acids long. CDR3 bases: TGTGCCTGGAGTGTACACGGAGGCACAACCTACGAGCAGTACTTC. As protein: CAWSVHGGTTYEQYF.

The chain links TRBV28 to TRBJ2-1; D is unresolved. This CDR3 region has 14 residues. The germline V gene encodes CDR1 MDHEN and CDR2 SYDVKM. Between the trimmed V and J ends, which lost 4 bases and 4 bases, there was a span of 11 bases. CDR3 bases: TGTGCCAGCAGTTCTGAGACACTTTACAATGAGCAGTTCTTC. As protein: CASSSETLYNEQFF. The full variable domain, in which reference TRBV28 and TRBJ2-1 provide the parts outside the CDR3, is DVKVTQSSRYLVKRTGEKVFLECVQDMDHENMFWYRQDPGLGLRLIYFSYDVKMKEKGDIPEGYSVSREKKERFSLILESASTNQTSMYLCASSSETLYNEQFFGPGTRLTVL.

The rearrangement uses TRBV4-1 and TRBJ1-2; D possibly corresponds to TRBD1 (5 bases). The CDR3 spans 15 residues. From germline, CDR1 is MGHRA and CDR2 YSYEKL. V lost 0 bases to trimming and J lost 12 bases, with 20 bases between them. DNA for the CDR3: TGCGCCAGCAGCCAAGACGGAGTCTATGGGCAGGGTAACACCTTC. Translating it yields CASSQDGVYGQGNTF.

The V and J genes are TRBV7-9 and TRBJ1-6; D gene unclear. This CDR3 comprises 16 residues. The germline V gene encodes CDR1 SEHNR and CDR2 FQNEAQ (reference sequence). The V end lost 3 bases, the J end lost 0 bases, and 9 bases lay between the germline ends. The CDR3 loop is CASSLGQSSYNSPLHF. The CDR3 DNA sequence: TGTGCCAGCAGCTTGGGCCAGAGCTCCTATAATTCACCCCTCCACTTT. The full variable domain, its missing parts supplied by reference TRBV7-9 and TRBJ1-6, is DTGVSQNPRHKITKRGQNVTFRCDPISEHNRLYWYRQTLGQGPEFLTYFQNEAQLEKSRLLSDRFSAERPKGSFSTLEIQRTEQGDSAMYLCASSLGQSSYNSPLHFGNGTRLTVT.

The rearrangement uses TRBV2 and TRBJ2-4; the D gene is possibly TRBD2 (5 bases). Trimming took off 1 base at V and 0 bases at J, with 10 bases between the two ends. The CDR3 is made up of 16 amino acids. Germline V CDR1 and CDR2: SNHLY, FYNNEI. The CDR3 reads CASSEESGLAKNIQYF. The CDR3 DNA sequence: TGTGCCAGCAGTGAAGAGAGCGGTCTAGCCAAAAACATTCAGTACTTC.

This rearrangement joins TRBV5-1 to TRBJ2-6; D is unresolved. Germline V lookup: CDR1 SGHRS, CDR2 YFSETQ. V was trimmed by 4 bases and J by 7 bases, leaving 12 bases between them. The CDR3 is 14 residues long. This chain's CDR3 is CASSPSGSANVLTF. CDR3 sequence (DNA): TGCGCCAGCAGCCCATCAGGTTCAGCCAACGTCCTGACTTTC. The full variable domain, in which reference TRBV5-1 and TRBJ2-6 provide the parts outside the CDR3, is KAGVTQTPRYLIKTRGQQVTLSCSPISGHRSVSWYQQTPGQGLQFLFEYFSETQRNKGNFPGRFSGRQFSNSRSEMNVSTLELGDSALYLCASSPSGSANVLTFGAGSRLTVL.